These 2 T cell receptor beta chains share one sample of origin, sequenced in a study of early T cells in non-severe SARS-CoV-2 infection. TCRdb analysed the 5' RACE reads with MiXCR anew, one entry per CDR3 protein. Counted here are tens of thousands of distinct CDR3 sequences, approximately 4.5% occurring once; the ten biggest clones make up less than 8.5%. Sequenced material: whole blood. Receptors were obtained from an adult who was a healthcare worker with PCR-confirmed SARS-CoV-2 infection or an uninfected control (not recorded which).

This clonotype has a handful of counts. One end of the junction varies from germline; a read error may be responsible. J is TRBJ1-6 and V is TRBV20-1; D is perhaps TRBD1 (6 bases). In germline, CDR1 is DFQATT, CDR2 SNEGSKA (reference sequence). The CDR3 has 15 amino acids. CDR3: CSARDAGDYSSPLHF. The CDR3 DNA follows: TGCAGTGCTAGAGATGCAGGGGATTATAGTTCACCCCTCCACTTT.

There are many counts of this clonotype. The V and J genes are TRBV7-2 and TRBJ1-2, with D perhaps TRBD1 (5 bases). Germline CDR1 reads SGHTA; CDR2 reads FQGNSA. This CDR3 spans 13 amino acids. With 5 bases removed from V and 5 bases from J, the gap between germline ends came to 12 bases. The CDR3 region is CASSPGVGYGYTF. DNA of the CDR3: TGTGCCAGCAGCCCGGGGGTGGGGTATGGCTACACCTTC.